The 23 T cell receptor beta chains below were found in one sample sequenced in a study of cytomegalovirus exposure and HLA in healthy donors. Both 60 Vbeta primers and 13 Jbeta primers went into the PCR. Data came from immunoSEQ multiplex PCR; TCRdb stores just in-frame clones and leaves some out. This sample has roughly 140,000 clones, with less than 90% found just once. Source material: PBMCs. The receptor source for this set is a boy aged 2 to 10 in good health and CMV-seronegative.

The V gene is TRBV25-1, the J gene TRBJ1-1, with 7 bases aligning to TRBD1. Germline assignment: CDR1 MGHDK and CDR2 SYGVNS. The CDR3 consists of 16 residues. V was clipped by 2 bases and J by 5 bases; unmatched bases: 11. CDR3: CASSELGEGAVTEAFF. Here the CDR3 DNA reads TGTGCCAGCAGTGAACTAGGCGAGGGGGCGGTTACTGAAGCTTTCTTT.

V and J are TRBV9 and TRBJ2-1; D may be TRBD2 (6 bases). The V end was cut by 0 bases, the J end by 6 bases, with 13 bases between. Germline V gene sequence: CDR1 SGDLS, CDR2 YYNGEE. This CDR3 has 15 residues. The CDR3 DNA is TGTGCCAGCAGCGTAGGGCTAGCGTACCGCAATGAGCAGTTCTTC. Protein sequence: CASSVGLAYRNEQFF. Variable domain in full (rest from reference TRBV9 and TRBJ2-1): DSGVTQTPKHLITATGQRVTLRCSPRSGDLSVYWYQQSLDQGLQFLIQYYNGEERAKGNILERFSAQQFPDLHSELNLSSLELGDSALYFCASSVGLAYRNEQFFGPGTRLTVL.

The chain recombines TRBV6-4 with TRBJ2-1; 11 positions match TRBD2. The CDR3 has 15 residues. CDR1 is MRHNA and CDR2 is SNTAGT in the germline V gene. V was clipped by 4 bases and J by 7 bases; unmatched bases: 6. CDR3 residues: CASSALAGEVNEQFF. In nucleotides, the CDR3 is TGTGCCAGCAGTGCACTAGCGGGAGAGGTTAATGAGCAGTTCTTC.

The CDR3 is CASSYGQDTEAFF. The CDR3 DNA reads as TGTGCCAGCAGTTATGGACAGGACACTGAAGCTTTCTTT. The chain combines TRBV2 with TRBJ1-1; 7 nucleotides agree with TRBD1. The trim removed 5 bases at V and 3 bases at J, leaving 3 bases unmatched. The CDR3 extends over 13 amino acids. CDR1 and CDR2 (germline): SNHLY, FYNNEI.

V gene TRBV10-3 combines with J gene TRBJ2-3; TRBD1 matches at 7 bases. Losses at the gene ends were 11 bases for V and 2 bases for J; bases not matched to a gene: 10. CDR1 and CDR2 from the germline V gene are ENHRY and SYGVKD. The CDR3 sequence is 14 residues long. CDR3: CAATQTGNTDTQYF. For the CDR3, the DNA is TGTGCCGCCACCCAGACAGGGAACACAGATACGCAGTATTTT.

The chain joins TRBV7-9 to TRBJ2-2; the match to TRBD1 covers 7 bases. The CDR3 length is 13 residues. The trim removed 8 bases at V and 7 bases at J, leaving 7 bases unmatched. The germline V gene encodes CDR1 SEHNR and CDR2 FQNEAQ (reference sequence). This CDR3 is CASGYRGLGELFF. Here the CDR3 DNA reads TGTGCCAGCGGATACAGGGGTCTCGGGGAGCTGTTTTTT.

The chain uses TRBV27 and TRBJ2-3, with 10 bases fitting TRBD2. This CDR3 contains 16 residues. V dropped 5 bases and J dropped 3; count of bases not matched to a gene: 8. In germline, CDR1 is MNHEY, CDR2 SMNVEV (reference sequence). This CDR3 reads CASSPSSGSPTDTQYF. The CDR3 DNA is TGTGCCAGCAGTCCCTCTAGCGGGAGTCCAACAGATACGCAGTATTTT.

The chain joins TRBV19 to TRBJ2-2; D might be TRBD2 (5 bases). V was cut by 9 bases and J by 6 bases, with 23 bases left in between. In germline, CDR1 is LNHDA, CDR2 SQIVND (reference sequence). The CDR3 runs 16 residues. The CDR3 nucleotides read TGTGCCAGCCTGCCGCGCGGACTTTATATTTCCGGGGAGCTGTTTTTT. Amino acids: CASLPRGLYISGELFF.

The genes are TRBV5-4 and TRBJ2-3; TRBD1 matches at 9 bases. CDR1 and CDR2 from the germline V gene are SGHNT and YYREEE (reference sequence). V lost 4 bases to trimming and J lost 6 bases; unmatched junction nucleotides: 12. The CDR3 runs to 16 residues. The CDR3 region is CASSHIPGQGPDTQYF. For the CDR3, the DNA is TGTGCCAGCAGCCACATCCCGGGACAGGGACCGGATACGCAGTATTTT. Using reference TRBV5-4 and TRBJ2-3 for the parts outside the CDR3, the full variable domain is ETGVTQSPTHLIKTRGQQVTLRCSSQSGHNTVSWYQQALGQGPQFIFQYYREEENGRGNFPPRFSGLQFPNYSSELNVNALELDDSALYLCASSHIPGQGPDTQYFGPGTRLTVL.

The chain has TRBV11-1 and TRBJ2-3, with TRBD2 identical over 9 bases. This CDR3 comprises 15 residues. V gave up 5 bases and J gave up 0 bases; unmatched junction bases: 3. The germline V gene has CDR1 SGHAT and CDR2 FQDESV (reference sequence). The CDR3 nucleotides read TGTGCCAGCAGCCTGACTAGCGGAAGCACAGATACGCAGTATTTT. This encodes CASSLTSGSTDTQYF.

The V call is TRBV6-1, the J call TRBJ1-2; D is unclear. The V end lost 8 bases, the J end lost 1 base, and 11 bases lay between the germline ends. CDR3 length: 13 residues. Germline values: CDR1 MNHNS, CDR2 SASEGT. The CDR3 nucleotides are TGTGCCAGCGCGCCAGCGTTTAACTATGGCTACACCTTC. This translates into CASAPAFNYGYTF.

The chain carries TRBV19 and TRBJ1-5; D is unresolved. The germline V and J ends were trimmed by 5 bases and 0 bases, with 11 bases remaining between them. The CDR3 runs to 15 residues. Germline CDR1 and CDR2: LNHDA and SQIVND (reference sequence). The CDR3 bases are TGTGCCAGTAGTGCGGGCAGGACTAGCAATCAGCCCCAGCATTTT. Protein: CASSAGRTSNQPQHF.

The rearrangement links TRBV6-6 to TRBJ1-6, with D perhaps matching TRBD1 (5 bases). This CDR3 has 15 residues. Germline V gene data show CDR1 as MNHNY and CDR2 as SVGAGI (reference sequence). V was cut by 8 bases and J by 6 bases, with 17 bases left in between. CDR3: CASLTGRSVNSPLHF. CDR3 DNA sequence: TGTGCCAGCCTCACAGGACGATCAGTTAATTCACCCCTCCACTTT.

V and J are TRBV6-5 and TRBJ1-1; D may be TRBD1 (5 bases). CDR3 length: 15 amino acids. Germline assignment: CDR1 MNHEY and CDR2 SVGAGI. Trimming removed 6 bases at V and 0 bases at J, with 14 bases between. CDR3: CASRWGGGLNTEAFF. For the CDR3, the DNA is TGTGCCAGCAGATGGGGGGGAGGGCTGAACACTGAAGCTTTCTTT.

This chain connects TRBV7-2 to TRBJ2-2; 8 bases match TRBD1. The CDR3 runs 15 residues. From germline, CDR1 is SGHTA and CDR2 FQGNSA. V trimming: 5 bases; J trimming: 0 bases; junction bases outside the gene matches: 2. The CDR3: CASSRDRPNTGELFF. The CDR3, as DNA: TGTGCCAGCAGCCGGGACAGGCCGAACACCGGGGAGCTGTTTTTT.

This clone was seen more than once but under ten times. The chain couples TRBV7-2 to TRBJ2-7; 7 positions match TRBD2. The germline V gene encodes CDR1 SGHTA and CDR2 FQGNSA. This CDR3 has 14 residues. J was trimmed by 6 bases and V by 5 bases; bases with no gene match: 10. CDR3 amino acids: CASSPRDYHTEQYF. The CDR3 DNA is TGTGCCAGCAGCCCCCGGGACTATCATACCGAGCAGTACTTC.

The gene calls are TRBV19 and TRBJ2-7; 9 nucleotides line up with TRBD1. CDR1 and CDR2 from the germline V gene are LNHDA and SQIVND (reference sequence). With V trimmed by 5 bases and J by 2 bases, 7 bases remained unmatched. The CDR3 has 15 amino acids. CDR3 coding DNA: TGTGCCAGTAGTCCTGGACAGGGGATAACCTACGAGCAGTACTTC. This gives the protein CASSPGQGITYEQYF.

This clone came up once. The same CDR3 also results from other DNA sequences found in this sample. This sequence joins TRBV27 and TRBJ2-1; unclear D gene. V dropped 4 bases and J dropped 7 bases, with 11 bases sitting between them. Germline values: CDR1 MNHEY, CDR2 SMNVEV (reference sequence). This CDR3 contains 13 residues. For the CDR3, the DNA is TGTGCCAGCAGTTCGTACAAGTTGAATGAGCAGTTCTTC. Encoded protein: CASSSYKLNEQFF.

V is TRBV10-2 and J is TRBJ2-1; 10 nucleotides match TRBD2. The CDR3 spans 16 residues. Germline assignment: CDR1 WSHSY and CDR2 SAAADI. V lost 5 bases and J lost 4; bases outside the gene matches: 8. CDR3 sequence: CASSRKLAGPYNEQFF. The CDR3 nucleotides are TGCGCCAGCAGTCGAAAACTAGCGGGGCCTTACAATGAGCAGTTCTTC.

This clone was observed once. This chain links TRBV4-1 with TRBJ2-1; 8 positions match TRBD2. This CDR3 has 16 amino acids. The V segment lost 4 bases and the J segment 7 bases; nucleotides outside the gene matches: 12. Germline loops: CDR1 MGHRA, CDR2 YSYEKL. The CDR3 region is CASSPSPRGALNEQFF. The CDR3 DNA reads TGCGCCAGCAGCCCGTCTCCGCGGGGGGCTCTAAATGAGCAGTTCTTC.

The chain employs TRBV18 and TRBJ1-1; D is undetermined. This CDR3 is built from 14 residues. Germline V CDR1 and CDR2: KGHSH, LQKENI. The germline V and J ends were trimmed by 3 bases and 9 bases, with 17 bases remaining between them. The CDR3 loop reads CASSPVVRPPKAFF. CDR3 DNA: TGTGCCAGCTCACCGGTAGTGCGCCCCCCCAAAGCTTTCTTT. Full variable domain (outside the CDR3, taken from reference TRBV18 and TRBJ1-1): NAGVMQNPRHLVRRRGQEARLRCSPMKGHSHVYWYRQLPEEGLKFMVYLQKENIIDESGMPKERFSAEFPKEGPSILRIQQVVRGDSAAYFCASSPVVRPPKAFFGQGTRLTVV.

The V and J genes are TRBV27 and TRBJ2-7; D may be TRBD2 (5 bases). Germline V CDR1 and CDR2: MNHEY, SMNVEV (reference sequence). Trimming pared 0 bases from V and 1 base from J, leaving 16 bases between. The length of the CDR3 is 17 residues. Here the CDR3 DNA reads TGTGCCAGCAGTTTATCCGAGGGCGACGGCCCATCCTACGAGCAGTACTTC. Translating gives CASSLSEGDGPSYEQYF.

The chain couples TRBV7-9 to TRBJ2-7; TRBD1 matches at 10 bases. This CDR3 has 19 residues. The J segment lost 0 bases and the V segment lost 5 bases, leaving 16 bases of the junction unmatched. Germline V gene data show CDR1 as SEHNR and CDR2 as FQNEAQ (reference sequence). CDR3 sequence: CASSTRGDRGDDHSYEQYF. The DNA of the CDR3 is TGTGCCAGCAGCACCCGGGGGGACAGGGGTGACGATCACTCCTACGAGCAGTACTTC.